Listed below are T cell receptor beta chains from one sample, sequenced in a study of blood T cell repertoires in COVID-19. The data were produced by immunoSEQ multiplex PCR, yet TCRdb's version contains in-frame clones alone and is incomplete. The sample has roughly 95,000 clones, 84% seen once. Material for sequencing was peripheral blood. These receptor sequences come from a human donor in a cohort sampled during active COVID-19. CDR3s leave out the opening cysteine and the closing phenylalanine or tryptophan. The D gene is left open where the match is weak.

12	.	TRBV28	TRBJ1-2	ASRQPGLGYGYT
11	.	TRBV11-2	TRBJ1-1	ASSTGTRGLGF
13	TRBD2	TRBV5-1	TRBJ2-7	ASSSAPLAGYEQY
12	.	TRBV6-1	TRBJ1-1	ASSENGMNTEAF
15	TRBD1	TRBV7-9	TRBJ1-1	ASSLIWTGGMNTEAF
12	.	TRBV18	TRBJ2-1	ASSPGGSMDEQF
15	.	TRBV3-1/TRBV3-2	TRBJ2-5	ASSQGVPYHPQETQY
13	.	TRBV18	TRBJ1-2	ASSPQAGAGDGYT
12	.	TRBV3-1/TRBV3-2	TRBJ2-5	ASSQRTVWETQY
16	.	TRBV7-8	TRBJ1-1	ASTLAERNRLLNTEAF
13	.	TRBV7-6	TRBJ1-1	ASSLAGVGNTEAF
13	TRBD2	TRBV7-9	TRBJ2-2	ASRSSGVDTGELF
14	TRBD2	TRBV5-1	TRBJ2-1	ASSLAGGGSYNEQF
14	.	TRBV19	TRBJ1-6	ASTVSLPTYNSPLH
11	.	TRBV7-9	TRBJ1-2	ASREKINYGYT
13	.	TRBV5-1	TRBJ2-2	ASGAGGADTGELF
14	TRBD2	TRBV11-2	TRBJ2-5	ASSRRTSGREETQY
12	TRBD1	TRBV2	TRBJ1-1	ASRETGGGTEAF
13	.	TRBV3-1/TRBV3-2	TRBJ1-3	ASSQELNSGNTIY
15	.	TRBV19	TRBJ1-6	ASSIAGAGSYNSPLH
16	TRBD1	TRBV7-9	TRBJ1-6	ASSWTRDRWKDNSPLH
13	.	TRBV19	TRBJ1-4	ASSPRGATNEKLF
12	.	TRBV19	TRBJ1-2	ASALPGHPYGYT
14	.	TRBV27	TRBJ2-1	ASSSPGSGSHNEQF